The 5 T cell receptor beta chains reported below all come from one sample, sequenced in a study of shared clonotypes between healthy human individuals. Method: immunoSEQ multiplex PCR; TCRdb's copy keeps in-frame clones and lacks some. The data contain a few hundred thousand clones, roughly three quarters of them seen just once; the ten biggest clones take up about 11%. Sample: PBMCs. Receptors originate from a woman aged 40 to 50 in good health. Some clones in this sample may be carry-over from other donors' samples.

This clone was detected only once. A much more abundant neighbour one base away suggests this may be a read error. The chain carries TRBV9 and TRBJ2-6, with TRBD1 identical over 10 bases. Trimming cost V 0 bases and J 0 bases; bases outside gene matches: 15. CDR3 length: 22 amino acids. CDR1 SGDLS and CDR2 YYNGEE come from the germline V gene. The CDR3 sequence: CASSVAAWGGQGSLSGANVLTF. In nucleotides, the CDR3 is TGTGCCAGCAGCGTAGCTGCCTGGGGGGGACAGGGGTCCCTCTCTGGGGCCAACGTCCTGACTTTC.

V is TRBV11-1 and J is TRBJ2-7, with a tentative D call TRBD1 (6 bases). Germline assignment: CDR1 SGHAT and CDR2 FQDESV (reference sequence). V lost 5 bases and J 2 bases, leaving 16 bases between the germline ends. This CDR3 is 15 amino acids long. CDR3 amino acids: CASSPDRLGAYEQYF. The CDR3 region has the DNA TGTGCCAGCAGCCCCGACAGGCTCGGGGCCTACGAGCAGTACTTC.

This sequence joins TRBV7-3 and TRBJ2-2; D is uncertain. Between the trimmed V and J ends, which lost 2 bases and 0 bases, there was a span of 10 bases. The CDR3 is 16 amino acids. Germline V gene lookup returns CDR1 SGHTA and CDR2 FQGTGA. The CDR3 reads CASSLSHSPNTGELFF. CDR3 in DNA: TGTGCCAGCAGCTTATCCCACAGCCCGAACACCGGGGAGCTGTTTTTT.

The gene calls are TRBV7-3 and TRBJ2-2; TRBD2 agrees at 7 bases. Trimming took 4 bases from V and 6 from J; bases not matched to a gene: 8. The CDR3 is made up of 15 amino acids. Per the germline V gene, CDR1 is SGHTA and CDR2 is FQGTGA. CDR3 region: CASSSRDYPSGELFF. In nucleotides, the CDR3 is TGTGCCAGCAGCTCCCGGGACTACCCGTCCGGGGAGCTGTTTTTT.

V and J are TRBV7-9 and TRBJ1-1; D is undetermined. The CDR3 has 12 residues. The V gene's germline CDR1 is SEHNR and CDR2 FQNEAQ (reference sequence). Trimming cost V 3 bases and J 7 bases, with 9 bases left between them. The CDR3 DNA reads TGTGCCAGCAGCTTTGACTACAGTGAAGCTTTCTTT. Translation gives CASSFDYSEAFF.